A single sample is the source of the 6 T cell receptor beta chains below, sequenced in a study of blood T cell repertoires in COVID-19. The data were produced by immunoSEQ multiplex PCR, yet TCRdb's version contains in-frame clones alone and is incomplete. The sample consists of approximately 45,000 clones, 80% to 90% of them appearing once. Sequenced input: peripheral blood. These receptors all stem from a woman older than 75 with COVID-19, enrolled during active disease.

This clone was counted between two and nine times. The chain recombines TRBV19 with TRBJ1-1, with a tentative D call TRBD1 (5 bases). Trimming took 7 bases from V and 1 from J, leaving 13 bases between them. CDR3 length: 14 amino acids. Germline V gene sequence: CDR1 LNHDA, CDR2 SQIVND (reference sequence). The CDR3 coding sequence is TGTGCCAGTACGTACCAAGGGGCGAACACTGAAGCTTTCTTT. It translates to CASTYQGANTEAFF.

CDR3 amino acids: CASDPRGQGREQYF. CDR3 nucleotides: TGTGCCAGCGACCCAAGGGGACAGGGGAGGGAGCAGTACTTC. The rearrangement uses TRBV2 and TRBJ2-7, with 10 bases lining up with TRBD1. This CDR3 region has 14 residues. The V gene's germline CDR1 is SNHLY and CDR2 FYNNEI. V was pared by 8 bases and J by 7 bases, with 11 bases of the junction left unmatched.

The V and J genes are TRBV27 and TRBJ1-2, with D possibly being TRBD1 (5 bases). The CDR3 sequence is 13 residues long. CDR1 MNHEY and CDR2 SMNVEV come from the germline V gene (reference sequence). V shed 3 bases and J shed 5 bases, with 10 bases lying between them. CDR3 sequence: CASSFGREYGYTF. Here the CDR3 DNA reads TGTGCCAGCAGTTTTGGCAGGGAATATGGCTACACCTTC.

V and J are TRBV5-1 and TRBJ2-3, with D possibly being TRBD1 (6 bases). Trimming cost V 7 bases and J 2 bases, with 11 bases left between them. This CDR3 contains 13 residues. Per the germline V gene, CDR1 is SGHRS and CDR2 is YFSETQ. This CDR3 reads CASGGGTTDTQYF. CDR3 nucleotide sequence: TGCGCCAGCGGGGGCGGAACCACAGATACGCAGTATTTT. Together with reference TRBV5-1 and TRBJ2-3, the CDR3 gives the full variable domain: KAGVTQTPRYLIKTRGQQVTLSCSPISGHRSVSWYQQTPGQGLQFLFEYFSETQRNKGNFPGRFSGRQFSNSRSEMNVSTLELGDSALYLCASGGGTTDTQYFGPGTRLTVL.

The chain is built from TRBV10-3 and TRBJ1-3, with 9 bases lining up with TRBD1. J lost 2 bases, V lost 8 bases, and 13 bases had no gene match. The CDR3 is 17 amino acids. CDR1 is ENHRY, CDR2 SYGVKD, per germline. The CDR3 DNA reads TGTGCCATCGGGGACAGGGCCCGTGTAGGGACTGGAAACACCATATATTTT. It translates to CAIGDRARVGTGNTIYF.

CDR3 in amino acids: CASSPGLAVSYEQYF. The CDR3 nucleotides are TGTGCCAGCTCTCCGGGACTAGCGGTCTCCTACGAGCAGTACTTC. The chain is built from TRBV18 and TRBJ2-7; 11 bases line up with TRBD2. Germline loops: CDR1 KGHSH, CDR2 LQKENI. The V segment lost 6 bases and the J segment 0 bases; nucleotides outside the gene matches: 4. This CDR3 is 15 amino acids long.